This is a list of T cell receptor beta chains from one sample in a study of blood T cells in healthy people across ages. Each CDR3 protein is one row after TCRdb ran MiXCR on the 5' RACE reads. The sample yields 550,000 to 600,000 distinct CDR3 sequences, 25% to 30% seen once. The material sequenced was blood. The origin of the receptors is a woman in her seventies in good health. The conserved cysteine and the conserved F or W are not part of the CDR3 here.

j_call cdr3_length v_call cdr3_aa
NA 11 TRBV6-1 ASSWEGLETQY
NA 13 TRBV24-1 ATSDTPPHKRSQF
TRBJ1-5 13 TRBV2 ASSGGYGGNQPQH
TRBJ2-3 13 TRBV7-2 ASSDPLVSTDTQY
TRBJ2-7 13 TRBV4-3 ASSQEAGLFYEQY
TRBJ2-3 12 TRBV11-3 ASGLQLFTDTQY
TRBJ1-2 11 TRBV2 ASAQGQDYGYT
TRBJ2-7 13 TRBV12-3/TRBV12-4 ASSLGSGGRYEQY
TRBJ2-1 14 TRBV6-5 ASSSARGGNYNEQF
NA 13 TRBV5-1 ASSLATDRGYEQY